These 4 T cell receptor beta chains share one sample of origin, sequenced in a study of cytomegalovirus exposure and HLA in healthy donors. Vbeta (60) and Jbeta (13) primers were used in the PCR. Clones were read by immunoSEQ multiplex PCR, and TCRdb kept only the in-frame ones, dropping some. This sample contains roughly 57,000 clones. The source material was PBMCs. All receptors come from a woman in her 30s in good health and CMV-seropositive.

CDR3 region: CASSQEVAGYNEQFF. The DNA of the CDR3 is TGTGCCAGCAGCCAAGAGGTAGCGGGTTACAATGAGCAGTTCTTC. This chain joins TRBV4-2 and TRBJ2-1; 7 bases agree with TRBD2. The CDR3 length is 15 residues. Trimming cost V 0 bases and J 4 bases; bases outside gene matches: 3. Germline V CDR1 and CDR2: LGHNA, YNFKEQ.

The V call is TRBV2, the J call TRBJ1-2; TRBD1 is a possible D gene (5 bases). The CDR3 length is 12 residues. Germline CDR1 SNHLY, CDR2 FYNNEI. V lost 1 base to trimming and J lost 6 bases, with 6 bases between them. DNA for the CDR3: TGTGCCAGCAGTGAAGACAGGAATGGCTACACCTTC. Amino acids: CASSEDRNGYTF.

This chain uses TRBV30 with TRBJ2-7; D perhaps matches TRBD2 (6 bases). V lost 4 bases to trimming and J lost 4 bases, with 23 bases between them. Germline CDR1 and CDR2: GTSNPN and SVGIG (reference sequence). This CDR3 comprises 16 residues. Here the CDR3 reads CAWTPPGGRKSYEQYF. CDR3 in DNA: TGTGCCTGGACCCCCCCCGGGGGAAGGAAGAGTTACGAGCAGTACTTC.

The chain recombines TRBV6-1 with TRBJ2-5, with a possible D match to TRBD2 (6 bases). Trimming stripped 2 bases from V and 1 base from J, with 11 bases between. Germline V lookup: CDR1 MNHNS, CDR2 SASEGT. The CDR3 totals 15 residues. The CDR3 coding sequence is TGTGCCAGCAGTGAACAAGGACTACCCCAAGAGACCCAGTACTTC. Amino acid sequence: CASSEQGLPQETQYF.